This TCR beta chain was sequenced in a study of blood T cell repertoires in COVID-19 (dated by TCRdb to between 2020 and 2021). Context from the whole study: The collaborator samples originated in the United States, Italy and Spain and spanned the acute and convalescent phases of COVID-19. Samples were obtained from the ongoing ImmuneRACE study (first 160 participants) and from some 1,200 subjects provided by 6 global collaborators. The material from the prospective study consisted of cDNA or gDNA derived from T cells, B-cell-depleted T cells, or PBMCs. Where available, HLA class I and class II types were obtained from metadata supplied by the sample provider rather than from assay-based typing. The dataset comprised deeply sampled blood TCRbeta repertoires from subjects exposed to, actively infected with, or recovered from COVID-19. A freely available public database, intended as a resource for researchers studying the immune response to SARS-CoV-2, is where the repertoires were released. Sample metadata almost always included a de-identified subject ID, COVID-19 status, age in years and sex. The research as a whole found: How much clinical and demographic metadata was included differed by source and by participant, and the metadata was provided uncurated.

From the cysteine up to the phenylalanine, the CDR3 has a length of 17 residues. Solely the CDR3 DNA is kept, with 51 bases framed from the first base. CDR1 SGHRS and CDR2 YFSETQ are derived from the germline V gene. V is cut by 0 bases and J by 3 bases, and the space between the germline ends is 18 bases. Whole blood was collected in K2EDTA tubes by collaborating institutions according to the institutions' own protocols. For TCRbeta analysis, collaborators shipped samples in one of three forms: frozen whole blood, isolated PBMCs, or DNA extracted from either of those sample types. The immunoSEQ Assay, a bias-controlled multiplex PCR, was used to amplify TCRbeta CDR3 regions from genomic DNA. From the authors' description of their analysis: Within the assay, amplification of reference gene primers was used to estimate how many nucleated cells each sample contained. To quantify the absolute abundance of each unique TCRbeta CDR3 rearrangement, sequence reads were collapsed and filtered. For each sample, productive Simpson clonality was calculated as the square root of Simpson's diversity index across productive rearrangements. TCRdb carries this immuneACCESS record with in-frame sequences only. Its versions omit some clonotypes, under half of them owing to an unresolved V gene in the studies checked, with the rest unexplained. V and J calls and clone size are as listed in that table; D and trimming were resolved from the DNA. This sample holds some 45,000 clones; about 85% were observed only once. Around 31% of the sample belongs to the ten largest clones.

Concerning this clone: Its antigen specificity is not known. Per-base quality was not reported, and no clone a single base away is much larger than it.

Sequencing used peripheral blood. This sequence uses TRBV5-1 and TRBJ1-2; a confident D gene designation cannot be given. The clonotype comes from a woman older than 75 with acute or convalescent COVID-19. The CDR3 loop reads CASSLAGGRTGDYGYTF. The base sequence is TGCGCCAGCAGCTTGGCCGGTGGGCGGACCGGGGACTATGGCTACACCTTC.